This T cell receptor (beta chain) was profiled in a study of shared clonotypes between healthy human individuals. Overall study: Samples came from two female and a few male donors aged 18 to 49. Study results and caveats: Among donors, clonotype sharing was expected to be affected by sequencing depth.

In its sample, this clone was seen many times. Its antigen remains unknown. The sample has other DNA sequences that encode this CDR3 too. The CDR3 has 8 residues. The ends were cut back, 6 bases at V and 10 bases at J, with 6 bases in the middle. Germline assignment: CDR1 DFQATT and CDR2 SNEGSKA (reference sequence). The donor cohort consisted entirely of Caucasian adults residing in Nashville, Tennessee. Genomic DNA of each subset was evenly split across several immunoSEQ plates. Here immunoSEQ multiplex PCR was the method, and the copy in TCRdb shows in-frame clones only, minus some. This sample carries approximately 500,000 clones, about three quarters of them seen once, and the ten largest clones take approximately 13%.

Sequencing was performed on PBMCs. The chain links TRBV20-1 to TRBJ1-1; perhaps TRBD1 as D (5 bases). The receptor's source is a woman between 35 and 50 years old in good health. Some clones in this sample may be carry-over from other donors' samples. The CDR3 bases are TGCAGTGCGGGGGGAGCTTTCTTT. This codes for CSAGGAFF.